This T cell receptor beta chain stems from a study of beta chain features in type 1 diabetes. Study details: Examination of sorted cells across all samples involved about 99 million cells. Study outcomes and limitations: When Type 1 diabetes patients were examined, their TCRB CDR3s proved moderately but significantly shorter in all four CD4+ subsets.

Of note for this clone: The antigen remains unidentified.

CDR1 MNHEY and CDR2 SVGAGI come from the germline V gene. The CDR3 consists of 14 residues. Unmatched junction bases numbered 7, after V lost 7 bases and J lost 4 bases. cDNA synthesis used the whole RNA isolate, giving expressed TCRB sequences. Using immunoSEQ multiplex PCR, the repertoire was profiled, and TCRdb retains in-frame clones only, with some absent. The sample contains some 52,000 clones, roughly 39% of which appear only once. This chain connects TRBV6-5 to TRBJ1-1; 9 nucleotides align to TRBD1. This TCR was recovered from a man younger than 40 with type 1 diabetes. The specimen was Tregs from blood. The CDR3 region has the DNA TGTGCCAGCACAGAACAGGGGGCGAGCACTGAAGCTTTCTTT. Translated, it gives CASTEQGASTEAFF.